These T cell receptor beta chains were read from a single sample in a study of blood T cell repertoires in COVID-19. The protocol was immunoSEQ multiplex PCR, while the TCRdb copy is restricted to in-frame clones and leaves out a portion. The sample yields approximately 250,000 clones, about 91% seen once. Source material: PBMCs or T cells enriched from blood (not recorded which). Receptors were obtained from a woman aged 40 to 50 with acute COVID-19. CDR3s include the opening cysteine and the closing phenylalanine or tryptophan. D genes are given only for firm matches. Clone size is shown for a subset of rows, as once, few, many or a class of expanded clone.

length: 13; J: TRBJ1-2; D: NA; V: TRBV29-1; size: NA; DNA: TGCAGCGTTGCTTTGGGTAGAGGCCTTGGCTACACCTTC; CDR3: CSVALGRGLGYTF
length: 12; J: TRBJ1-1; D: NA; V: TRBV4-3; size: NA; DNA: TGCGCCAGCAGCCAAGGGGGGGTTGAAGCTTTCTTT; CDR3: CASSQGGVEAFF
length: 14; J: TRBJ2-3; D: TRBD1; V: TRBV2; size: NA; DNA: TGTGCCAGCAGTGAGAGGGGGCAGGCAGATACGCAGTATTTT; CDR3: CASSERGQADTQYF
length: 16; J: TRBJ2-3; D: NA; V: TRBV11-2; size: NA; DNA: TGTGCCAGCAGCCTCGAGGGGCGGGGAAGCACAGATACGCAGTATTTT; CDR3: CASSLEGRGSTDTQYF
length: 15; J: TRBJ1-2; D: NA; V: TRBV6-5; size: NA; DNA: TGTGCCAGCAGTCCAACTGAGACAGGCCGCTATGGCTACACCTTC; CDR3: CASSPTETGRYGYTF
length: 13; J: TRBJ1-5; D: TRBD1; V: TRBV30; size: NA; DNA: TGTGCCTGGAGTGGACAGGGGAATCAGCCCCAGCATTTT; CDR3: CAWSGQGNQPQHF
length: 16; J: TRBJ2-1; D: TRBD2; V: TRBV4-2; size: many; DNA: TGTGCCAGCAGCCAAGGCGGGCTAGCGGGGCACAATGAGCAGTTCTTC; CDR3: CASSQGGLAGHNEQFF
length: 13; J: TRBJ2-5; D: NA; V: TRBV5-1; size: NA; DNA: TGCGCCAGCAGCTTATCAGGGGAAGAGACCCAGTACTTC; CDR3: CASSLSGEETQYF
length: 14; J: TRBJ2-3; D: TRBD2; V: TRBV5-1; size: NA; DNA: TGCGCCAGCAGCCCTGGGGGGGGTGCGGATACGCAGTATTTT; CDR3: CASSPGGGADTQYF
length: 17; J: TRBJ1-1; D: TRBD1; V: TRBV30; size: NA; DNA: TGTGCCTGGAGTGTATACAGGGACAGGGGGTCAGGGACTGAAGCTTTCTTT; CDR3: CAWSVYRDRGSGTEAFF
length: 17; J: TRBJ2-5; D: TRBD2; V: TRBV27; size: NA; DNA: TGTGCCAGCGCGGGGACTAGCGGGAGTCTTTGGGTAGAGACCCAGTACTTC; CDR3: CASAGTSGSLWVETQYF
length: 13; J: TRBJ1-2; D: TRBD1; V: TRBV6-4; size: NA; DNA: TGTGCCAGCAGGGAGGACAGGGGGCATGGCTACACCTTC; CDR3: CASREDRGHGYTF
length: 16; J: TRBJ1-6; D: NA; V: TRBV15; size: NA; DNA: TGTGCCACCAGCAGAGATCCCAGGGGATCTGATTCACCCCTCCACTTT; CDR3: CATSRDPRGSDSPLHF
length: 16; J: TRBJ2-2; D: TRBD1; V: TRBV13; size: NA; DNA: TGTGCCAGCAGAAAAACCGGGACAGGGGTTGTTAGGGAGCTGTTTTTT; CDR3: CASRKTGTGVVRELFF
length: 16; J: TRBJ2-5; D: TRBD2; V: TRBV7-7; size: NA; DNA: TGTGCTAGCAGCTTAGCTAGCGGGGGGTACCAAGAGACCCAGTACTTC; CDR3: CASSLASGGYQETQYF
length: 16; J: TRBJ2-3; D: TRBD2; V: TRBV3-1/TRBV3-2; size: NA; DNA: TGTGCCAGCAGCCCCGTAGCTAGCGGGGGGGCAGATACGCAGTATTTT; CDR3: CASSPVASGGADTQYF
length: 13; J: TRBJ2-5; D: NA; V: TRBV5-1; size: NA; DNA: TGCGCCAGCAGCTCTCAGGGGGGAGAGACCCAGTACTTC; CDR3: CASSSQGGETQYF
length: 15; J: TRBJ1-2; D: NA; V: TRBV7-8; size: NA; DNA: TGTGCCAGCAGCCCCTTCGTCGGCTGGGGCTACGGCTACACCTTC; CDR3: CASSPFVGWGYGYTF
length: 15; J: TRBJ2-1; D: NA; V: TRBV4-3; size: NA; DNA: TGCGCCAGCAGCCAAGGAGGCGGCTCCTACAATGAGCAGTTCTTC; CDR3: CASSQGGGSYNEQFF
length: 15; J: TRBJ2-1; D: NA; V: TRBV10-3; size: NA; DNA: TGTGCCATCATGGAAAGCGGTGGGAACTACAATGAGCAGTTCTTC; CDR3: CAIMESGGNYNEQFF
length: 16; J: TRBJ2-3; D: TRBD2; V: TRBV4-1; size: once; DNA: TGCGCCAGCAGCCCCTCCGGCGGGGGGGCGTCGGAAACGCAGTATTTT; CDR3: CASSPSGGGASETQYF
length: 13; J: TRBJ2-3; D: TRBD2; V: TRBV7-2; size: NA; DNA: TGTGCCAGCGAGCGGGGTCGCACAGATACGCAGTATTTT; CDR3: CASERGRTDTQYF
length: 14; J: TRBJ2-3; D: NA; V: TRBV7-2; size: NA; DNA: TGTGCCAGCAGCAACAGCGGTTACACAGATACGCAGTATTTT; CDR3: CASSNSGYTDTQYF
length: 16; J: TRBJ2-3; D: TRBD2; V: TRBV11-2; size: few; DNA: TGTGCCAGCAGCTTAGTGACTAGCGGATACACAGATACGCAGTATTTT; CDR3: CASSLVTSGYTDTQYF
length: 13; J: TRBJ2-7; D: TRBD2; V: TRBV2; size: many; DNA: TGTGCCAGCAGTGAATGGCCGGGAGGAGAGCAGTACTTC; CDR3: CASSEWPGGEQYF
length: 15; J: TRBJ1-1; D: TRBD1; V: TRBV10-3; size: NA; DNA: TGTGCCATCAGTTCCGGGACAGGACTGGCCACTGAAGCTTTCTTT; CDR3: CAISSGTGLATEAFF
length: 17; J: TRBJ1-2; D: TRBD1; V: TRBV5-1; size: NA; DNA: TGCGCCAGCAACCCCCTGACGTCAGACAGGGCTTACTATGGCTACACCTTC; CDR3: CASNPLTSDRAYYGYTF
length: 11; J: TRBJ1-2; D: NA; V: TRBV30; size: NA; DNA: TGTGCCCGGTGGGGCACTGGTGGCTACACCTTC; CDR3: CARWGTGGYTF
length: 15; J: TRBJ2-5; D: NA; V: TRBV3-1/TRBV3-2; size: NA; DNA: TGTGCCAGCAGCCAAGAACTAGTCCCCCAAGAGACCCAGTACTTC; CDR3: CASSQELVPQETQYF
length: 14; J: TRBJ2-7; D: TRBD1; V: TRBV10-1; size: NA; DNA: TGCGCCAGCAGTGAAAGGCGACAGGGGGGCGAGCAGTACTTC; CDR3: CASSERRQGGEQYF
length: 15; J: TRBJ1-1; D: TRBD1; V: TRBV5-4; size: NA; DNA: TGTGCCAGCAGCACCGGGGACAGAGGGGTGCCTGAAGCTTTCTTT; CDR3: CASSTGDRGVPEAFF
length: 15; J: TRBJ1-2; D: TRBD1; V: TRBV5-6; size: once; DNA: TGTGCCAGCAGCTCCGGATATGGGACAGATTATGGCTACACCTTC; CDR3: CASSSGYGTDYGYTF
length: 13; J: TRBJ1-2; D: TRBD1; V: TRBV5-8; size: NA; DNA: TGTGCCAGCAGCGCTAGGGACAGTTATGGCTACACCTTC; CDR3: CASSARDSYGYTF
length: 12; J: TRBJ2-2; D: TRBD1; V: TRBV5-1; size: NA; DNA: TGCGCCAGCAGCTTGTCGGGACAGCTGCTGTTTTTT; CDR3: CASSLSGQLLFF
length: 18; J: TRBJ1-2; D: NA; V: TRBV18; size: NA; DNA: TGTGCCAGCTCACCACGGGAACCTACCACCACAGGGAACTATGGCTACACCTTC; CDR3: CASSPREPTTTGNYGYTF
length: 15; J: TRBJ2-3; D: TRBD2; V: TRBV29-1; size: once; DNA: TGCAGCGCCACAACTAGCGGGAGTCCGTCAGATACGCAGTATTTT; CDR3: CSATTSGSPSDTQYF
length: 15; J: TRBJ1-1; D: NA; V: TRBV7-9; size: NA; DNA: TGTGCCAGCAGCACGATTGACAGCCTGAACACTGAAGCTTTCTTT; CDR3: CASSTIDSLNTEAFF
length: 16; J: TRBJ2-1; D: NA; V: TRBV5-6; size: NA; DNA: TGTGCCAGCAGCTTGGATGGGCGGGGTTCCTACAATGAGCAGTTCTTC; CDR3: CASSLDGRGSYNEQFF
length: 17; J: TRBJ2-6; D: NA; V: TRBV14; size: NA; DNA: TGTGCCAGCAGCCAAGACAGGGGTGCATCTGGGGCCAACGTCCTGACTTTC; CDR3: CASSQDRGASGANVLTF